These 13 T cell receptor beta chains were sequenced from one sample in a study of OX40 agonist ivuxolimab in advanced cancers. The protocol was immunoSEQ multiplex PCR, while the TCRdb copy is restricted to in-frame clones and leaves out a portion. The table has around 68,000 clones, under 95% seen once; the top ten hold roughly 1%. Here the sequenced sample was CD4+ or CD8+ T cells sorted from blood, taken in a trial of the OX40 agonist ivuxolimab. The receptors stem from an adult with an advanced solid tumor such as melanoma, head and neck, liver or kidney cancer.

This rearrangement joins TRBV30 to TRBJ1-6; D possibly corresponds to TRBD1 (5 bases). Trimming took 4 bases from V and 2 from J, leaving 15 bases between them. CDR3 length: 16 amino acids. Looked up from germline, CDR1 is GTSNPN and CDR2 is SVGIG (reference sequence). CDR3 protein: CAWKGTVQTYNSPLHF. CDR3 DNA sequence: TGTGCCTGGAAGGGGACGGTACAAACCTATAATTCACCCCTCCACTTT.

V gene TRBV18 combines with J gene TRBJ1-2; D is possibly TRBD1 (6 bases). Per the germline V gene, CDR1 is KGHSH and CDR2 is LQKENI. The CDR3 consists of 15 residues. V lost 3 bases and J lost 7, with 18 bases in between. CDR3 sequence reads: CASSPGRGGLGGYTF. CDR3 DNA: TGTGCCAGCTCACCGGGCCGCGGGGGGCTTGGTGGCTACACCTTC.

The chain carries TRBV6-5 and TRBJ1-1; the match to TRBD1 covers 10 bases. J was trimmed by 5 bases and V by 5 bases; bases with no gene match: 8. The CDR3 is made up of 15 amino acids. CDR1 is MNHEY and CDR2 is SVGAGI in the germline V gene. CDR3 protein: CASSKRGQGRTEAFF. The CDR3 bases are TGTGCCAGCAGTAAACGGGGACAGGGGAGGACTGAAGCTTTCTTT.

This rearrangement joins TRBV18 to TRBJ1-1; possibly TRBD1 for D (5 bases). Germline CDR1 is KGHSH and CDR2 is LQKENI. This CDR3 region has 13 residues. Deletions cut 3 bases from V and 4 bases from J, with 9 bases between. The CDR3: CASSPTARTEAFF. In DNA, the CDR3 is TGTGCCAGCTCACCGACAGCGCGCACTGAAGCTTTCTTT.

The chain has TRBV27 and TRBJ2-7; possibly TRBD2 for D (5 bases). The CDR3 length is 15 residues. The ends were cut back, 4 bases at V and 3 bases at J, with 16 bases in the middle. In germline, CDR1 is MNHEY, CDR2 SMNVEV (reference sequence). The CDR3 sequence is CASSSSGKLDYEQYF. The CDR3 DNA sequence: TGTGCCAGCAGTTCGTCGGGAAAACTAGACTACGAGCAGTACTTC.

The genes are TRBV21-1 and TRBJ2-5. TRBV21-1 is reported as a pseudogene. The CDR3 loop spans 16 amino acids. This CDR3 is CASSKAKAASPETQYF. The CDR3 nucleotides are TGTGCCAGCAGCAAAGCTAAGGCAGCCTCCCCGGAGACCCAGTACTTC.

J is TRBJ1-2 and V is TRBV6-4, with D unclear. The V gene lost 3 bases and the J gene lost 8 bases, with 7 bases spanning the gap. Germline loops: CDR1 MRHNA, CDR2 SNTAGT. The CDR3 covers 11 residues. CDR3 nucleotide sequence: TGTGCCAGCAGTGAAGGTTACGGCTACACCTTC. Its protein product is CASSEGYGYTF.

The chain is built from TRBV6-1 and TRBJ2-1, with D perhaps TRBD2 (6 bases). The CDR3 spans 13 residues. V was clipped by 10 bases and J by 3 bases, with 13 bases between them. Germline V gene lookup returns CDR1 MNHNS and CDR2 SASEGT. The CDR3, as DNA: TGTGCCACCCGCGGACTACTCTACAATGAGCAGTTCTTC. The encoded protein is CATRGLLYNEQFF.

The rearrangement joins TRBV5-4 to TRBJ1-2, with TRBD1 identical over 8 bases. The V gene's germline CDR1 is SGHNT and CDR2 YYREEE (reference sequence). J gave up 5 bases and V 3 bases, and 3 bases lay outside the gene matches. This CDR3 spans 13 amino acids. The CDR3 bases are TGTGCCAGCAGCTCACAGGGGGAGTATGGCTACACCTTC. Protein product: CASSSQGEYGYTF.

The genes are TRBV6-6 and TRBJ1-6; TRBD1 aligns across 10 bases. Germline-derived CDR1 and CDR2 are MNHNY and SVGAGI (reference sequence). This CDR3 has 14 amino acids. Trimming at V came to 6 bases and at J to 9 bases, leaving 5 bases not matched to a gene. This chain's CDR3 is CASSRDRGVSPLHF. DNA of the CDR3: TGTGCCAGCAGCCGGGACAGGGGTGTTTCACCCCTCCACTTT.

This chain connects TRBV7-8 to TRBJ2-3; 9 bases agree with TRBD2. V dropped 2 bases and J dropped 3; count of bases not matched to a gene: 6. The CDR3 length is 16 residues. CDR1 is SGHVS, CDR2 FQNEAQ, per germline. The CDR3 sequence is CASSLLSLAGTDTQYF. CDR3 DNA: TGTGCCAGCAGCTTATTATCGCTAGCGGGGACAGATACGCAGTATTTT.

The rearrangement uses TRBV2 and TRBJ2-3; a weak D match, TRBD2 (6 bases). The V end was cut by 5 bases, the J end by 4 bases, with 16 bases between. This CDR3 spans 15 amino acids. Germline CDR1 reads SNHLY; CDR2 reads FYNNEI. The CDR3 nucleotides read TGTGCCAGCAGTAAAGACGGGAGTATGGCAGATACGCAGTATTTT. This sequence encodes CASSKDGSMADTQYF.

This chain uses TRBV7-2 with TRBJ2-7; 7 bases align to TRBD1. The V gene end was trimmed by 1 base and the J gene end by 5 bases; junction bases not matched to a gene: 5. CDR1 is SGHTA and CDR2 is FQGNSA in the germline V gene. The CDR3 extends over 14 amino acids. The CDR3: CASSLGQGIHEQYF. The CDR3 DNA reads TGTGCCAGCAGCTTAGGACAGGGTATCCACGAGCAGTACTTC.